The 30 T cell receptor beta chains given below trace back to one sample, sequenced in a study of shared clonotypes between healthy human individuals. The repertoire was sequenced with immunoSEQ multiplex PCR; TCRdb's copy has only in-frame clones and lacks some. The data hold approximately 940,000 clones, with approximately 80% observed a single time. The sample comprised memory CD4+ T cells sorted from blood. As for subset: CD45RA-negative fraction. All receptors come from a young man in good health.

The rearrangement joins TRBV28 to TRBJ2-7; 11 bases are shared with TRBD2. The CDR3 loop spans 14 amino acids. J was trimmed by 0 bases and V by 9 bases; bases with no gene match: 4. CDR1 is MDHEN, CDR2 SYDVKM, per germline. The chain's CDR3 is CASTGTSGSYEQYF. CDR3 DNA: TGTGCCAGTACCGGGACTAGCGGCTCCTACGAGCAGTACTTC.

The CDR3 loop reads CSVGPGSDNQPQHF. The CDR3 DNA sequence: TGCAGCGTTGGCCCAGGGTCTGACAATCAGCCCCAGCATTTT. The chain has TRBV29-1 and TRBJ1-5; perhaps TRBD1 as D (5 bases). Trimming left V 4 bases short and J 3 bases short, with 13 bases between. This CDR3 has 14 residues. The germline gives CDR1 SQVTM, CDR2 ANQGSEA.

The chain links TRBV10-2 to TRBJ1-3; the D is unclear. Trimming removed 8 bases at V and 0 bases at J, with 8 bases between. The CDR3 has 13 residues. CDR1 and CDR2 from the germline V gene are WSHSY and SAAADI. CDR3 nucleotides: TGCGCCAGCTCTCCCACCTCTGGAAACACCATATATTTT. This sequence encodes CASSPTSGNTIYF.

This clone is a singleton in its sample. The rearrangement links TRBV19 to TRBJ2-1; 9 bases align to TRBD1. CDR3 length equals 14 residues. CDR1 and CDR2 from the germline V gene are LNHDA and SQIVND (reference sequence). V trimming: 8 bases; J trimming: 6 bases; junction bases outside the gene matches: 8. The CDR3 region has the DNA TGTGCCAGTGGGACAGGGCAATCTCTCAATGAGCAGTTCTTC. Residues: CASGTGQSLNEQFF.

The chain has TRBV5-6 and TRBJ1-6; no definite D call. Between the trimmed V and J ends, which lost 0 bases and 6 bases, there was a span of 13 bases. Germline CDR1 is SGHDT and CDR2 is YYEEEE. The CDR3 is made up of 16 amino acids. CDR3 region: CASSLDGWSFNSPLHF. The CDR3 DNA sequence: TGTGCCAGCAGCTTGGACGGGTGGAGTTTTAATTCACCCCTCCACTTT.

V usage is TRBV11-2 and J usage is TRBJ2-5; 12 bases map to TRBD2. Germline loops: CDR1 SGHAT, CDR2 FQNNGV. Trimming cost V 5 bases and J 4 bases; bases outside gene matches: 5. The CDR3 has 15 residues. The CDR3 DNA follows: TGTGCCAGCAGCGTAACGGGACTAGCGGGAGAGACCCAGTACTTC. Translation: CASSVTGLAGETQYF.

This chain uses TRBV28 with TRBJ1-5; TRBD1 agrees at 7 bases. The CDR3 loop spans 18 amino acids. Germline trimming cut 4 bases from V and 2 bases from J; bases unmatched to any gene: 14. Germline V gives CDR1 MDHEN, CDR2 SYDVKM. The CDR3 reads CASSSSTGLLSGNQPQHF. In nucleotides, the CDR3 is TGTGCCAGCAGTTCGTCGACAGGGCTACTGAGTGGCAATCAGCCCCAGCATTTT.

This rearrangement joins TRBV27 to TRBJ2-7, with 8 bases aligning to TRBD2. CDR1 and CDR2 (germline): MNHEY, SMNVEV (reference sequence). Trimming took 3 bases from V and 6 from J; bases not matched to a gene: 7. This CDR3 region has 14 residues. The CDR3 DNA is TGTGCCAGCAGTTTTTCCGGGACTAGGGGCGAGCAGTACTTC. Its translation is CASSFSGTRGEQYF.

The rearrangement joins TRBV28 to TRBJ1-4, with TRBD1 identical over 7 bases. The germline gives CDR1 MDHEN, CDR2 SYDVKM. The CDR3 is 15 amino acids. The junction had 6 bases not matched to a gene; V was cut back by 6 bases and J by 2 bases. Written as DNA, the CDR3 is TGTGCCAGCAGGGAAACAGGGGCTACTAATGAAAAACTGTTTTTT. Translating it yields CASRETGATNEKLFF.

CDR3 in DNA: TGTGCCAGCAGCAAAGGTTCGGGAAACACCATATATTTT. Amino acids: CASSKGSGNTIYF. The chain joins TRBV21-1 to TRBJ1-3. TRBV21-1 is tagged as a pseudogene. This CDR3 is 13 amino acids long.

This clone was recorded once. The rearrangement uses TRBV2 and TRBJ2-7; D might be TRBD1 (6 bases). The CDR3 extends over 13 amino acids. V lost 8 bases and J lost 0, with 11 bases in between. The germline V gene has CDR1 SNHLY and CDR2 FYNNEI. The CDR3 region is CASGQLFSYEQYF. The CDR3 DNA is TGTGCCAGCGGACAGTTATTCTCCTACGAGCAGTACTTC. Full variable domain (remainder filled in from reference TRBV2 and TRBJ2-7): EPEVTQTPSHQVTQMGQEVILRCVPISNHLYFYWYRQILGQKVEFLVSFYNNEISEKSEIFDDQFSVERPDGSNFTLKIRSTKLEDSAMYFCASGQLFSYEQYFGPGTRLTVT.

This chain connects TRBV5-1 to TRBJ2-7; TRBD2 agrees at 9 bases. CDR3 length equals 15 residues. The germline V gene encodes CDR1 SGHRS and CDR2 YFSETQ. The J segment lost 2 bases and the V segment lost 1 base, leaving 4 bases of the junction unmatched. CDR3 nucleotide sequence: TGCGCCAGCAGCTTGTCCAGCGGGGGGACCTACGAGCAGTACTTC. Its translation is CASSLSSGGTYEQYF.

The gene calls are TRBV6-1 and TRBJ2-1; no definite D call. This CDR3 spans 15 amino acids. CDR1 and CDR2 from the germline V gene are MNHNS and SASEGT. The V gene lost 4 bases and the J gene lost 0 bases, with 10 bases spanning the gap. CDR3 coding DNA: TGTGCCAGCAGTGGTTCAACGGGCTCCTACAATGAGCAGTTCTTC. Its protein is CASSGSTGSYNEQFF.

The V call is TRBV9, the J call TRBJ2-1; 9 bases line up with TRBD2. From germline, CDR1 is SGDLS and CDR2 YYNGEE. V shed 4 bases, J shed 1 base, and the junction held 3 bases outside the gene matches. This CDR3 is built from 15 residues. DNA for the CDR3: TGTGCCAGCAGCCTTAGCGGGAGTTCCTACAATGAGCAGTTCTTC. Translation gives CASSLSGSSYNEQFF. The full variable domain, in which reference TRBV9 and TRBJ2-1 provide the parts outside the CDR3, is DSGVTQTPKHLITATGQRVTLRCSPRSGDLSVYWYQQSLDQGLQFLIQYYNGEERAKGNILERFSAQQFPDLHSELNLSSLELGDSALYFCASSLSGSSYNEQFFGPGTRLTVL.

The J gene is TRBJ1-1, the V gene TRBV5-4; a weak D match, TRBD1 (6 bases). The CDR3 totals 14 residues. Looked up from germline, CDR1 is SGHNT and CDR2 is YYREEE (reference sequence). V shed 1 base and J shed 4 bases, with 11 bases lying between them. The CDR3 DNA sequence: TGTGCCAGCAGCTTGAACAGGGAGGTCACTGAAGCTTTCTTT. Its translation: CASSLNREVTEAFF.

Regarding this clone: Distinct nucleotide sequences in the sample also encode this CDR3. The chain employs TRBV4-3 and TRBJ2-5, with D perhaps matching TRBD1 (7 bases). This CDR3 is 14 amino acids long. The germline gives CDR1 LGHNA, CDR2 YSLEER. V lost 1 base and J lost 4, with 10 bases in between. The CDR3 is CASSQGQGGETQYF. The CDR3 DNA follows: TGCGCCAGCAGCCAAGGGCAGGGGGGAGAGACCCAGTACTTC.

The V gene is TRBV5-4, the J gene TRBJ2-3, with 7 bases that match TRBD2. The germline V gene encodes CDR1 SGHNT and CDR2 YYREEE (reference sequence). This CDR3 contains 15 residues. Trimming removed 4 bases from V and 5 bases from J; junction bases left unmatched: 10. Here the CDR3 reads CASSHGGEGIDTQYF. Written as DNA, the CDR3 is TGTGCCAGCAGCCATGGGGGGGAGGGTATAGATACGCAGTATTTT.

J is TRBJ2-1 and V is TRBV7-9; D is possibly TRBD2 (6 bases). From germline, CDR1 is SEHNR and CDR2 FQNEAQ (reference sequence). The V end lost 4 bases, the J end lost 5 bases, and 15 bases lay between the germline ends. The CDR3 has 15 amino acids. This chain's CDR3 is CASSSRLEANNEQFF. CDR3 sequence (DNA): TGTGCCAGCAGCTCCCGACTAGAGGCAAACAATGAGCAGTTCTTC. Together with reference TRBV7-9 and TRBJ2-1, the CDR3 gives the full variable domain: DTGVSQNPRHKITKRGQNVTFRCDPISEHNRLYWYRQTLGQGPEFLTYFQNEAQLEKSRLLSDRFSAERPKGSFSTLEIQRTEQGDSAMYLCASSSRLEANNEQFFGPGTRLTVL.

This sequence joins TRBV21-1 and TRBJ1-4. TRBV21-1 is termed a pseudogene. The CDR3 contains 17 residues. The CDR3 here is CASSKEVRSEPDEKLFF. The CDR3 DNA follows: TGTGCCAGCAGCAAAGAAGTCCGCTCCGAGCCGGATGAAAAACTGTTTTTT.

The chain couples TRBV5-1 to TRBJ2-3; D call uncertain. The V end was cut by 0 bases, the J end by 4 bases, with 12 bases between. The germline CDR1 and CDR2 sequences are SGHRS and YFSETQ. CDR3 length equals 15 residues. CDR3 nucleotides: TGCGCCAGCAGCTTGGGAAAATCCCTAGCAGATACGCAGTATTTT. Translated: CASSLGKSLADTQYF.

Points on this clone: Other nucleotide sequences in the sample specify the same CDR3. The chain combines TRBV19 with TRBJ2-1; D may be TRBD1 or TRBD2 (6 bases each). This CDR3 is built from 13 residues. V was trimmed by 7 bases and J by 1 base, leaving 8 bases between them. Per germline, CDR1 LNHDA and CDR2 SQIVND (reference sequence). The CDR3 protein is CASKGGSYNEQFF. The DNA for the CDR3 is TGTGCCAGTAAGGGGGGATCCTACAATGAGCAGTTCTTC.

The rearrangement links TRBV7-2 to TRBJ1-3; 8 bases map to TRBD1. Germline CDR1 and CDR2: SGHTA and FQGNSA. J gave up 7 bases and V 5 bases, and 10 bases lay outside the gene matches. The CDR3 totals 15 residues. The CDR3 sequence: CASSPRQGRGNTIYF. The CDR3 DNA follows: TGTGCCAGCAGCCCTCGACAGGGGAGAGGCAACACCATATATTTT.

This rearrangement joins TRBV5-1 to TRBJ2-7; tentatively, D is TRBD1 or TRBD2 (5 bases each). Trimming removed 7 bases from V and 4 bases from J, with 12 bases in between. Germline assignment: CDR1 SGHRS and CDR2 YFSETQ. This CDR3 is built from 12 residues. Here the CDR3 DNA reads TGCGCCAGCTCCCCAGGGACGTACGAGCAGTACTTC. As protein: CASSPGTYEQYF.

The chain recombines TRBV28 with TRBJ2-7, with 9 bases fitting TRBD1. Germline CDR1 reads MDHEN; CDR2 reads SYDVKM. CDR3 length: 15 amino acids. With 5 bases clipped from V and 7 bases from J, the junction kept 12 bases outside the gene matches. The CDR3 loop is CASSTPGQGGLEQYF. The CDR3 DNA follows: TGTGCCAGCAGTACACCGGGACAGGGAGGTTTGGAGCAGTACTTC.

In its sample, this clone was seen once. The chain's CDR3 is CASSLTGYQPQHF. In DNA form, the CDR3 reads TGCGCCAGCAGCCTAACAGGGTACCAGCCCCAGCATTTT. The chain recombines TRBV4-3 with TRBJ1-5; D is possibly TRBD1 (6 bases). V lost 4 bases, J lost 7 bases, and 11 bases lay in between. Germline V lookup: CDR1 LGHNA, CDR2 YSLEER. CDR3 length: 13 amino acids.

The genes are TRBV13 and TRBJ1-1; TRBD1 aligns across 7 bases. From germline, CDR1 is PRHDT and CDR2 FYEKMQ (reference sequence). V shed 2 bases, J shed 1 base, and the junction held 4 bases outside the gene matches. The CDR3 extends over 15 amino acids. This chain's CDR3 is CASSLRRTGNTEAFF. CDR3 nucleotides: TGTGCCAGCAGCTTAAGGCGGACAGGGAACACTGAAGCTTTCTTT. Complete variable domain (other parts from reference TRBV13 and TRBJ1-1): AAGVIQSPRHLIKEKRETATLKCYPIPRHDTVYWYQQGPGQDPQFLISFYEKMQSDKGSIPDRFSAQQFSDYHSELNMSSLELGDSALYFCASSLRRTGNTEAFFGQGTRLTVV.

About this clone itself: This sample also contains other DNA sequences that code for the same CDR3. The chain employs TRBV6-1 and TRBJ1-5; D gene uncertain. Germline CDR1 reads MNHNS; CDR2 reads SASEGT. Deletions cut 1 base from V and 7 bases from J, with 2 bases between. This CDR3 is 11 amino acids long. CDR3 coding DNA: TGTGCCAGCAGTGAAGGCCAGCCCCAGCATTTT. Residues: CASSEGQPQHF.

V is TRBV5-5 and J is TRBJ1-2; no clear D gene. V was clipped by 1 base and J by 2 bases, with 9 bases between them. The CDR3 contains 14 residues. CDR1 is SGHKS, CDR2 YYEKEE, per germline (reference sequence). The CDR3 reads CASSLSSPNYGYTF. CDR3 nucleotides: TGTGCCAGCAGCTTGTCCTCTCCAAACTATGGCTACACCTTC.

The gene calls are TRBV5-1 and TRBJ1-1; 9 nucleotides align to TRBD1. The CDR3 contains 15 residues. CDR1 is SGHRS, CDR2 YFSETQ, per germline. J was trimmed by 9 bases and V by 4 bases; bases with no gene match: 13. CDR3 bases: TGCGCCAGCAGCGAGTCGACAGGGGGAATAGGTAAAGCTTTCTTT. Translation gives CASSESTGGIGKAFF.

The V gene is TRBV7-9, the J gene TRBJ2-4; 8 bases are a match to TRBD1. Unmatched junction bases numbered 3, after V lost 5 bases and J lost 6 bases. This CDR3 region has 13 residues. Germline V lookup: CDR1 SEHNR, CDR2 FQNEAQ (reference sequence). In nucleotides, the CDR3 is TGTGCCAGCAGCCGGGACAGGACAAACATTCAGTACTTC. It encodes CASSRDRTNIQYF.